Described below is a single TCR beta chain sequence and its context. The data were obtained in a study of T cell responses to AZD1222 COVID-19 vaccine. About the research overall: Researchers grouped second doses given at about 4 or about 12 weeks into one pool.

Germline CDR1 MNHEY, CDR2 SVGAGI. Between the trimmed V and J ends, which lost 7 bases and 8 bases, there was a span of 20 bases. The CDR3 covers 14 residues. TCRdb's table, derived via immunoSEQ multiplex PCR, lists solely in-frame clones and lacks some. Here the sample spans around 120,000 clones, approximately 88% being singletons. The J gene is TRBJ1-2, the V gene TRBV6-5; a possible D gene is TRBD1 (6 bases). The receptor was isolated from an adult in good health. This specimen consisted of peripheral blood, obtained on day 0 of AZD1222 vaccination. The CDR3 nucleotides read TGTGCCAGCACCCCTTGGGGGCAGGGCTACGGCTACACCTTC. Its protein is CASTPWGQGYGYTF.